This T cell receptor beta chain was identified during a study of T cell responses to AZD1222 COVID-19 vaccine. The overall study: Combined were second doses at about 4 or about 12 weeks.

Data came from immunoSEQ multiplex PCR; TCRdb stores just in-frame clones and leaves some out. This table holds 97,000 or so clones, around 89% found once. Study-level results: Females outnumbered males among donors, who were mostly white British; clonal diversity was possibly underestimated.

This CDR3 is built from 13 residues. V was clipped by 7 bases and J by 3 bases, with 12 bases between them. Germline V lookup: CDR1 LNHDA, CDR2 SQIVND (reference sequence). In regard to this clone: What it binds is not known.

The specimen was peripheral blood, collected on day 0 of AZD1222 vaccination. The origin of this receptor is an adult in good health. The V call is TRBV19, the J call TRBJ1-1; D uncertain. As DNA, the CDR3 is TGTGCCAGTACAAGGACGTCGTACACTGAAGCTTTCTTT. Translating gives CASTRTSYTEAFF.